This T cell receptor (beta chain) derives from a study of blood T cell repertoires in COVID-19 (dated by TCRdb to 2020 to 2021). Describing the broader study: Samples from collaborators originated in the United States, Italy and Spain and spanned both the acute and convalescent phases of COVID-19. The repertoires were released in a freely available public database meant as a resource for research on the immune response to SARS-CoV-2. The material from the prospective study consisted of cDNA or gDNA derived from T cells, B-cell-depleted T cells, or PBMCs. Deeply sampled blood TCRbeta repertoires from subjects exposed to, actively infected with, or recovered from COVID-19 were included in the dataset. Where HLA class I and class II types were available, the types were taken from metadata supplied by the sample provider, not from assay-based typing. The sample metadata nearly always contained a de-identified subject ID, COVID-19 status, age in years and sex. The samples were drawn from two sources: the first 160 participants of the ongoing ImmuneRACE study, and 1,000 to 1,500 subjects contributed by 6 global collaborators.

V ends up 0 bases short and J 4 bases short, with an unmatched junction base count of 8. The CDR3 runs 16 amino acids, cysteine and phenylalanine included. Solely the CDR3 DNA is kept, with 48 bases framed from the first base. The germline V gene encodes CDR1 GTSNPN and CDR2 SVGIG (reference sequence). About this clone: No cognate antigen has been identified for it. The sample holds no much larger clone one base away, and base qualities are not on file.

Collaborating institutions collected whole blood in K2EDTA tubes following their own protocols. For TCRbeta analysis, collaborator samples were shipped as frozen whole blood, as isolated PBMCs, or as DNA extracted from either sample type. TCRbeta CDR3 regions were amplified from genomic DNA using the immunoSEQ Assay, a bias-controlled multiplex PCR. Under the source paper's analysis protocol: The number of nucleated cells in each sample was estimated by amplification of reference gene primers within the assay. To quantify the absolute abundance of each unique TCRbeta CDR3 rearrangement, sequence reads were collapsed and filtered. For each sample, productive Simpson clonality was calculated as the square root of Simpson's diversity index across productive rearrangements. TCRdb holds this immuneACCESS table with in-frame rearrangements only. Some clones are missing; in checked studies, unresolved V genes explain under half, and the rest has no known cause. V, J and clone size derive from that table, while D and trimming were established from the DNA sequence. Counted in this sample were under 300,000 clones; around 86% of them appeared once. Clones ranked in the top ten supply under 2.5% of the sample.

Points the paper makes about the study in general: How much clinical and demographic metadata was included differed by source and by participant, and the metadata was provided uncurated.

The receptor was isolated from a man between 50 and 59 years old with acute or convalescent COVID-19. The sequence links TRBV30 to TRBJ2-1; a stretch of 8 junction bases matches TRBD1. Sequenced input: peripheral blood. This receptor carries the CDR3 CAWSVGQGAQYNEQFF. The bases are TGTGCCTGGAGTGTGGGCCAGGGGGCGCAGTACAATGAGCAGTTCTTC.